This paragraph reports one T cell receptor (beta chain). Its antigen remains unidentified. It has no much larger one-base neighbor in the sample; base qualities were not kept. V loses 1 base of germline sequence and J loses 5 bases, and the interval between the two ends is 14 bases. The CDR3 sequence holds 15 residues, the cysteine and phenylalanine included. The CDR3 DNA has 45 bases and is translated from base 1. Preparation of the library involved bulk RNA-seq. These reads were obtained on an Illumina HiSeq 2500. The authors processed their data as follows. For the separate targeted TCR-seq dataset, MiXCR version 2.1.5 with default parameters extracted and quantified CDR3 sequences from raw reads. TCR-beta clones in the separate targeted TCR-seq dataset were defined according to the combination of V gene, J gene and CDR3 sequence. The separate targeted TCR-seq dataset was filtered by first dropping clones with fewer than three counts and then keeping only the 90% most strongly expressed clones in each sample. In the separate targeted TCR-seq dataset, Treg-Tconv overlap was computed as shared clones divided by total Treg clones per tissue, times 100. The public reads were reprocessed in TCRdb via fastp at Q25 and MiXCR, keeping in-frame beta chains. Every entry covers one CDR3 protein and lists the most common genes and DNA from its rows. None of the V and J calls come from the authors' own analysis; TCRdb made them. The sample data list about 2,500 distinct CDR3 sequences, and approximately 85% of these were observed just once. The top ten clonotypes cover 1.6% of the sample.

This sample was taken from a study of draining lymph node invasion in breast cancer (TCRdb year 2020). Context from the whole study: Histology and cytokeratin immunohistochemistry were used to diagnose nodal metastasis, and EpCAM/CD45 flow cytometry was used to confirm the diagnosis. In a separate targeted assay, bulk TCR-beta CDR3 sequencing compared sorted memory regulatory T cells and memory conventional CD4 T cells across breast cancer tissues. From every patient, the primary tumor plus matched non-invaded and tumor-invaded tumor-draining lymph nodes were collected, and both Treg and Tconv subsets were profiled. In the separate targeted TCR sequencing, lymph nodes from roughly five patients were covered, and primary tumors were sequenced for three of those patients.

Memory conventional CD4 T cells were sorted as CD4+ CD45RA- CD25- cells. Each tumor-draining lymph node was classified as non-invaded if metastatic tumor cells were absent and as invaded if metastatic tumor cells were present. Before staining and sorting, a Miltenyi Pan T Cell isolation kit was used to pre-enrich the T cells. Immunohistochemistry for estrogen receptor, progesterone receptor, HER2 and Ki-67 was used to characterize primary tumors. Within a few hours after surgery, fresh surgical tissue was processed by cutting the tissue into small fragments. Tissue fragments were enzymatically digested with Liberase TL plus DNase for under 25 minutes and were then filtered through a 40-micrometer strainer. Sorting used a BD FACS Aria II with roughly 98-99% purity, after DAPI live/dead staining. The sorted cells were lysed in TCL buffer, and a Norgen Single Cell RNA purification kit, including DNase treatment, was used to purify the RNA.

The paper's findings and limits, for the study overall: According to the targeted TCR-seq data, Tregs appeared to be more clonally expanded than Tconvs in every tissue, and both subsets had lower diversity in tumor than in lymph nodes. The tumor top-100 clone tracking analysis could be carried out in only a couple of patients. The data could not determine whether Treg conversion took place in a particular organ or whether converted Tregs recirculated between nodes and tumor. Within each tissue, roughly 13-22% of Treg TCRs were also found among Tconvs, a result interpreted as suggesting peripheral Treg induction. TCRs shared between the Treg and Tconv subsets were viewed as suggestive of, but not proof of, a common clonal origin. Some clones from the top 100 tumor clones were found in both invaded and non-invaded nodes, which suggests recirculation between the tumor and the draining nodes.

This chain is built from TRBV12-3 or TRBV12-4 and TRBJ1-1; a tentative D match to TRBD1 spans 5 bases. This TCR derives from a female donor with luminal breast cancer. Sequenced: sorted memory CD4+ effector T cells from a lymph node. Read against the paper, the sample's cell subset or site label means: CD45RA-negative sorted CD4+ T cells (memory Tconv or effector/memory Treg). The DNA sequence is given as TGTGCCAGCAGTTTAGGTGGCCAGGGAAAAACTGAAGCTTTCTTT. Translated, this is CASSLGGQGKTEAFF.